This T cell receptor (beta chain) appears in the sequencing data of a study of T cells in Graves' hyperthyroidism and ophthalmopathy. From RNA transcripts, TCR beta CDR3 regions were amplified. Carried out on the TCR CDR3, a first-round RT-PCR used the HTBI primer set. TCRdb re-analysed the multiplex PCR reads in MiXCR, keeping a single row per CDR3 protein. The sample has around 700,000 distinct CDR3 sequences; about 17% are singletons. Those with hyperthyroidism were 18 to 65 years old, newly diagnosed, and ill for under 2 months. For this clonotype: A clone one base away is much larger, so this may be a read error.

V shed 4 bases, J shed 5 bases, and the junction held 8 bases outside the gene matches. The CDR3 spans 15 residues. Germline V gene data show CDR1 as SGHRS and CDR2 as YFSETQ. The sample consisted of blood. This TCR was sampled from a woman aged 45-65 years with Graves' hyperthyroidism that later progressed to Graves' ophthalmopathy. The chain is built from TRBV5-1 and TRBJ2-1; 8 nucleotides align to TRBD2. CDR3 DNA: TGCGCCAGCAGCCCGGGGGGGTGGGAGAACAATGAGCAGTTCTTC. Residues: CASSPGGWENNEQFF.